This T cell receptor beta chain stems from a study of blood T cell repertoires in COVID-19. The overall study: Donors in the United States, Italy and Spain gave samples during acute or convalescent COVID-19.

Generated by immunoSEQ multiplex PCR, the TCRdb table keeps only in-frame clones and is missing some. The sample lists fewer than 400,000 clones; about 85% were seen once. This TCR was sampled from a woman between 18 and 29 years old with acute or convalescent COVID-19. What was sequenced was peripheral blood.

CDR3 DNA: TGTGCCAGCAGCCCCCAGGTGCGGGAGGGGGGGGCCAATGAGCAGTTCTTC. Protein sequence: CASSPQVREGGANEQFF. The V gene is TRBV4-2, the J gene TRBJ2-1; 9 nucleotides align to TRBD2. The trim removed 4 bases at V and 6 bases at J, leaving 13 bases unmatched. CDR1 LGHNA and CDR2 YNFKEQ come from the germline V gene. The CDR3 loop spans 17 amino acids.